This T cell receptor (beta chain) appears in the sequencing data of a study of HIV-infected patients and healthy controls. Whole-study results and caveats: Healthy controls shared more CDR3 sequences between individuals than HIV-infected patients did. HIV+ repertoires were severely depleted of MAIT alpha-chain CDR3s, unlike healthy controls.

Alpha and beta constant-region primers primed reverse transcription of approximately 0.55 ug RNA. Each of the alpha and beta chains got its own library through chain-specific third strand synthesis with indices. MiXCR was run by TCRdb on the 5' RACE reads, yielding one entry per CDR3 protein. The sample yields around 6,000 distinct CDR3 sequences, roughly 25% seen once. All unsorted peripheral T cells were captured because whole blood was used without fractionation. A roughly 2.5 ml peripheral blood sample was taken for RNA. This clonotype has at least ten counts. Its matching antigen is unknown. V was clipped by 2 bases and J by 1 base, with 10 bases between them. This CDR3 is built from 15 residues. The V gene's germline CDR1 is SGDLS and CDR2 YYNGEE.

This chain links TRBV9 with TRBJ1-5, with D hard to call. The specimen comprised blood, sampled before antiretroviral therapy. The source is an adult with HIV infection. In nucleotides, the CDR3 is TGTGCCAGCAGCGTTTTCCAAGGGAGCAATCAGCCCCAGCATTTT. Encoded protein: CASSVFQGSNQPQHF. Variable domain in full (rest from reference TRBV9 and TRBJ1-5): DSGVTQTPKHLITATGQRVTLRCSPRSGDLSVYWYQQSLDQGLQFLIQYYNGEERAKGNILERFSAQQFPDLHSELNLSSLELGDSALYFCASSVFQGSNQPQHFGDGTRLSIL.